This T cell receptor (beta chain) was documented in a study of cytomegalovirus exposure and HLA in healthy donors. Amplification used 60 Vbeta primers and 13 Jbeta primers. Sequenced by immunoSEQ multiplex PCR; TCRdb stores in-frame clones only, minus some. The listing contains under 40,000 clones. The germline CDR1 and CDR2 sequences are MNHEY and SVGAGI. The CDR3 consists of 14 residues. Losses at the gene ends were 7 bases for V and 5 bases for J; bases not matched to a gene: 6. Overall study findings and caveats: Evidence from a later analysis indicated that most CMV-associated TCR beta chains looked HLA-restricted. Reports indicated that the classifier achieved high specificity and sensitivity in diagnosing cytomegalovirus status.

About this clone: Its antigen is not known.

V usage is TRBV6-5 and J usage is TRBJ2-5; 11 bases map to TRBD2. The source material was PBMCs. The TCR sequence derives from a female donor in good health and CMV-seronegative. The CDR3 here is CASNIAGGLETQYF. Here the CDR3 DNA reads TGTGCCAGCAATATAGCGGGGGGGCTGGAGACCCAGTACTTC.